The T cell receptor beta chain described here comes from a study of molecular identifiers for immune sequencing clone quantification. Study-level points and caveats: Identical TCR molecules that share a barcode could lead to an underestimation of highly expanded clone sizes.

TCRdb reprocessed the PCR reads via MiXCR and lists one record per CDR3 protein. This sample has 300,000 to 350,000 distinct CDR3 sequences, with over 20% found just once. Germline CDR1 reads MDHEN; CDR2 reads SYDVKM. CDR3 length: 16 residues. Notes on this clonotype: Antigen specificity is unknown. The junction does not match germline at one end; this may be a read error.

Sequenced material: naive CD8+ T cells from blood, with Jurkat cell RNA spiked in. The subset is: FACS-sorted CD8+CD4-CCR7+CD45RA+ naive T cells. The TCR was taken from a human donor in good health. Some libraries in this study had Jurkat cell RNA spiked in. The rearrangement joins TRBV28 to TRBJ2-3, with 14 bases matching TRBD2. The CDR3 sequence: CARRPRLAGGLDTQYF. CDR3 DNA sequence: TGTGCCCGCAGACCAAGACTAGCGGGAGGGTTAGATACGCAGTATTTT.